Reported below is one TCR beta chain. As yet, its antigen is unknown. These data originate in a study of metastatic and nonmetastatic thyroid tumors. The wider study: Repertoire data that came from the blood and tumor or nodule tissue of malignant and benign thyroid patients were compared. Study observations and caveats: Relative to benign nodules, malignant thyroid tumors were reportedly characterized by significantly elevated TCR beta diversity in blood and tumor.

In the authors' workflow: Clinicopathological groups supplied CDR3 differences that were used to build a distant-metastasis classifier for papillary thyroid cancer. TCRdb called clones again from the PCR reads with MiXCR. The V and J calls reflect TCRdb's pipeline rather than the authors' work. The profile shows around 4,200 clones, roughly 35% of them singletons. This CDR3 spans 16 amino acids. The V and J ends lost 1 base and 0 bases respectively, with 11 bases between them. Per germline, CDR1 SGDLS and CDR2 YYNGEE. All patients were untreated before thyroid surgery. The receptor was derived from a male donor with papillary thyroid cancer or a benign thyroid nodule (not recorded which). Some clones in this sample may be carry-over from other donors' samples. Sequencing used adjacent normal tissue. This chain uses TRBV9 with TRBJ1-3, with D unresolved. The CDR3 coding sequence is TGTGCCAGCAGCGTATTGGACGGGAGCTCTGGAAACACCATATATTTT. It translates to CASSVLDGSSGNTIYF. Looking up the rest from reference TRBV9 and TRBJ1-3 gives the full variable domain: DSGVTQTPKHLITATGQRVTLRCSPRSGDLSVYWYQQSLDQGLQFLIQYYNGEERAKGNILERFSAQQFPDLHSELNLSSLELGDSALYFCASSVLDGSSGNTIYFGEGSWLTVV.